The present TCR beta chain was sequenced within a study of CD8 T cells in ankylosing spondylitis. Overall study results and limits: What seemed typical of ankylosing spondylitis blood was a TCR beta motif built from under 10 highly homologous variants. Researchers report that disease-linked clones proved CD8+ and relatively rare in peripheral blood.

A few counts support this clonotype. Its target is not known. The germline CDR1 and CDR2 sequences are SGHAT and FQDESV (reference sequence). This CDR3 spans 15 amino acids. Trimming shortened V by 4 bases and J by 2 bases, and 15 bases separated the two germline ends. Quantitative 5'-RACE with molecular barcodes generated TCR beta libraries. TCRdb analysed the 5' RACE reads with MiXCR anew, one entry per CDR3 protein. Of a few hundred thousand distinct CDR3 sequences listed, 20% to 25% are singletons. The sample taken for sequencing was blood, either unsorted or a sorted T cell fraction (not recorded which). The clonotype originates from a male donor with ankylosing spondylitis. This sequence joins TRBV11-1 and TRBJ2-7; D may match TRBD1 or TRBD2 (5 bases each). CDR3: CASSSGTVGTYEQYF. The CDR3 DNA reads TGTGCCAGCAGCTCCGGGACGGTGGGTACCTACGAGCAGTACTTC.